A selection of T cell receptor beta chains follows, all from one sample in a study of control samples from healthy donors and cancer patients. Profiled with immunoSEQ multiplex PCR; TCRdb holds only in-frame clones, not every one. Of 150,000 or so clones in the sample, around 90% were seen once. The sequenced sample consisted of blood. These receptors came from a man younger than 45 in good health. Both conserved end residues are part of each CDR3. A D gene is named only where the DNA matches it firmly. Size values are once, few and many counts, or a class for expanded clones, and some rows have none.

V gene	J gene	clone size	D gene	CDR3 DNA	CDR3 protein
TRBV7-6	TRBJ2-5	.	TRBD2	TGTGCCAGCAGCACAGCTAGCGGGAGGGCCTCGGGCCAAGAGACCCAGTACTTC	CASSTASGRASGQETQYF
TRBV18	TRBJ2-3	.	.	TGTGCCAGCATCGGGGGCACAGATACGCAGTATTTT	CASIGGTDTQYF
TRBV28	TRBJ2-7	.	.	TGTGCCAGCAGTTTTGCAGGCATCGCGGGCGAGCAGTACTTC	CASSFAGIAGEQYF
TRBV7-2	TRBJ2-4	once	TRBD2	TGTGCCAGCAGCCCAACGAAGGGAGTCGCTAGCGGACCAAAAAACATTCAGTACTTC	CASSPTKGVASGPKNIQYF
TRBV6-5	TRBJ1-2	.	.	TGTGCCAGCGGGGGGGATAACAGGGCGGTTGGCGGCTACACCTTC	CASGGDNRAVGGYTF
TRBV4-3	TRBJ2-7	.	.	TGCGCCAGCCTCCCCTCCTACGAGCAGTACTTC	CASLPSYEQYF
TRBV28	TRBJ2-7	.	.	TGTGCCAGCAGTCTATGGGGAGGCAACTCCTACGAGCAGTACTTC	CASSLWGGNSYEQYF
TRBV15	TRBJ1-3	.	TRBD1	TGTGCCACCAGCAGATTGGACAGGGCATCTGGAAACACCATATATTTT	CATSRLDRASGNTIYF
TRBV6-5	TRBJ1-2	.	TRBD1	TGTGCCAGCAGCCTGGGACAGAACTATGGCTACACCTTC	CASSLGQNYGYTF
TRBV2	TRBJ2-7	.	TRBD1	TGTGCCAGCAGTCCCCAGGGGGCGGCCTACGAGCAGTACTTC	CASSPQGAAYEQYF
TRBV4-1	TRBJ2-3	.	TRBD2	TGCGCCAGCAGCCAAGAAACAGGGCGACTAGCGGGGGTCACAGATACGCAGTATTTT	CASSQETGRLAGVTDTQYF